This T cell receptor (beta chain) was retrieved from a study of blood T cell repertoires in COVID-19. Study-level background: Material from acute and convalescent COVID-19 was sourced from the United States, Italy and Spain.

J lost 5 bases, V lost 3 bases, and 9 bases had no gene match. CDR1 MNHNS and CDR2 SASEGT come from the germline V gene. This CDR3 has 15 residues. Repertoires were generated with immunoSEQ multiplex PCR, while TCRdb's copy carries only in-frame clones and drops some. The sample lists just over 300,000 clones; approximately 90% were seen once. Among Cohort 3 donors, those recovered had two negative PCRs, clearance, or symptom resolution. This clone was seen only a few times. The chain is built from TRBV6-1 and TRBJ2-5; TRBD1 matches 7 bases. This clonotype originated in a man aged 30-40 years who had recovered from COVID-19. Specimen: PBMCs or T cells enriched from blood (not recorded which). Written as DNA, the CDR3 is TGTGCCAGCAGTGAGGGACAGCAATCTGTGGAGACCCAGTACTTC. Its protein product is CASSEGQQSVETQYF.